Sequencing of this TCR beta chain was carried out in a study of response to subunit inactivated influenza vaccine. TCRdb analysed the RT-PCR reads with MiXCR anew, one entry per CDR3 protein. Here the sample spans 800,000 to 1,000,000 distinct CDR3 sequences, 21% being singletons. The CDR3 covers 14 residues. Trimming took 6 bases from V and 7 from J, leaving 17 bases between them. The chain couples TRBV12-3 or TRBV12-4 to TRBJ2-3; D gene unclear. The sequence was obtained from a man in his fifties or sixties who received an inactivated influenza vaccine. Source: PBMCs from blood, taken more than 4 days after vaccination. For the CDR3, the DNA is TGTGCCAGCAGCCGAGAGTGGGTGTCCCATACGCAGTATTTT. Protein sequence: CASSREWVSHTQYF.